The 26 T cell receptor beta chains below all came from one sample that was sequenced in a study of T cell responses to AZD1222 COVID-19 vaccine. The assay was immunoSEQ multiplex PCR, and TCRdb's table has in-frame clones only and misses some. The sample contains some 120,000 clones, around 94% of which appear only once. The sequences come from peripheral blood, collected on day 0 of AZD1222 vaccination. These receptors originate from an adult in good health.

This chain connects TRBV10-3 to TRBJ2-7; no clear D gene. The CDR3 length is 13 residues. Between the trimmed V and J ends, which lost 8 bases and 0 bases, there was a span of 11 bases. Germline lookup yields CDR1 ENHRY and CDR2 SYGVKD. CDR3 region: CAIESASSYEQYF. The DNA for the CDR3 is TGTGCCATCGAAAGCGCGAGCTCCTACGAGCAGTACTTC.

The rearrangement joins TRBV5-4 to TRBJ2-5; 7 bases are a match to TRBD1. Germline V gives CDR1 SGHNT, CDR2 YYREEE (reference sequence). V shed 5 bases, J shed 5 bases, and the junction held 9 bases outside the gene matches. The CDR3 has 14 amino acids. The CDR3 spells CASSAKGARETQYF. CDR3 sequence (DNA): TGTGCCAGCAGTGCTAAGGGGGCGCGGGAGACCCAGTACTTC.

The chain recombines TRBV6-2 or TRBV6-3 with TRBJ2-7; TRBD2 matches at 10 bases. CDR1 and CDR2 (germline): MNHEY, SVGEGT. V lost 0 bases and J lost 1; bases outside the gene matches: 12. The CDR3 spans 19 residues. The CDR3 DNA is TGTGCCAGCAGTTACTCGGGGACTAGCGCCAACTGGCTTTCCTACGAGCAGTACTTC. This sequence encodes CASSYSGTSANWLSYEQYF.

The chain couples TRBV18 to TRBJ2-3; D is undetermined. This CDR3 is 15 amino acids long. Trimming took 1 base from V and 0 from J, leaving 8 bases between them. From germline, CDR1 is KGHSH and CDR2 LQKENI. The CDR3 is CASSPQKGSTDTQYF. Written as DNA, the CDR3 is TGTGCCAGCTCACCACAGAAGGGTAGCACAGATACGCAGTATTTT. The variable domain in full, completed from reference TRBV18 and TRBJ2-3, reads NAGVMQNPRHLVRRRGQEARLRCSPMKGHSHVYWYRQLPEEGLKFMVYLQKENIIDESGMPKERFSAEFPKEGPSILRIQQVVRGDSAAYFCASSPQKGSTDTQYFGPGTRLTVL.

The chain has TRBV6-5 and TRBJ2-7; 8 nucleotides agree with TRBD2. CDR1 is MNHEY and CDR2 is SVGAGI in the germline V gene. V lost 5 bases and J lost 0; bases outside the gene matches: 3. The CDR3 contains 14 residues. The CDR3 loop reads CASSRGGSSYEQYF. CDR3 DNA: TGTGCCAGCAGTCGGGGGGGTAGCTCCTACGAGCAGTACTTC.

The rearrangement joins TRBV7-9 to TRBJ2-2, with no clear D. Trimming pared 6 bases from V and 6 bases from J, leaving 8 bases between. The germline V gene has CDR1 SEHNR and CDR2 FQNEAQ (reference sequence). The CDR3 has 12 amino acids. The CDR3, as DNA: TGTGCCAGCAGTCAAGAGGCCGGGGAGCTGTTTTTT. Protein product: CASSQEAGELFF.

This sequence joins TRBV11-2 and TRBJ1-5, with a possible D match to TRBD1 (5 bases). The germline CDR1 and CDR2 sequences are SGHAT and FQNNGV. The V gene lost 4 bases and the J gene lost 5 bases, with 12 bases spanning the gap. The CDR3 totals 14 residues. This chain's CDR3 is CASSWGSGDQPQHF. CDR3 nucleotides: TGTGCCAGCAGCTGGGGGTCAGGAGATCAGCCCCAGCATTTT.

This chain joins TRBV18 and TRBJ2-5; D is possibly TRBD1 or TRBD2 (5 bases each). This CDR3 is built from 14 residues. V was cut by 0 bases and J by 4 bases, with 9 bases left in between. Germline CDR1 reads KGHSH; CDR2 reads LQKENI. CDR3 nucleotide sequence: TGTGCCAGCTCACCACCGTCCGGGGCAGAGACCCAGTACTTC. This encodes CASSPPSGAETQYF.

This clone was counted once. V is TRBV6-6 and J is TRBJ2-3, with D hard to call. In germline, CDR1 is MNHNY, CDR2 SVGAGI (reference sequence). The CDR3 sequence is 16 residues long. V gave up 2 bases and J gave up 2 bases, with 14 bases separating them. CDR3 in amino acids: CASSYTVSLPTDTQYF. The CDR3 nucleotides are TGTGCCAGCAGTTACACGGTGTCGCTCCCCACAGATACGCAGTATTTT.

The chain carries TRBV10-2 and TRBJ1-5; 8 nucleotides align to TRBD1. Per the germline V gene, CDR1 is WSHSY and CDR2 is SAAADI. V shed 3 bases, J shed 2 bases, and the junction held 3 bases outside the gene matches. The CDR3 has 15 amino acids. CDR3 sequence reads: CASSEGTGGNQPQHF. CDR3 DNA sequence: TGCGCCAGCAGTGAAGGGACAGGCGGCAATCAGCCCCAGCATTTT.

The V call is TRBV29-1, the J call TRBJ1-2; tentative D call: TRBD1 (6 bases). Germline V gene lookup returns CDR1 SQVTM and CDR2 ANQGSEA. The CDR3 is 13 residues long. The V end lost 4 bases, the J end lost 3 bases, and 12 bases lay between the germline ends. The CDR3 protein is CSVAAGADYGYTF. The CDR3 nucleotides are TGCAGCGTTGCGGCGGGGGCTGACTATGGCTACACCTTC.

The chain is built from TRBV28 and TRBJ1-1; perhaps TRBD1 as D (5 bases). Germline loops: CDR1 MDHEN, CDR2 SYDVKM. This CDR3 has 16 amino acids. Trimming removed 2 bases at V and 0 bases at J, with 13 bases between. CDR3 DNA sequence: TGTGCCAGCAGTTTAGTCGGGGCATACATGAACACTGAAGCTTTCTTT. Translating gives CASSLVGAYMNTEAFF. Together with reference TRBV28 and TRBJ1-1, the CDR3 gives the full variable domain: DVKVTQSSRYLVKRTGEKVFLECVQDMDHENMFWYRQDPGLGLRLIYFSYDVKMKEKGDIPEGYSVSREKKERFSLILESASTNQTSMYLCASSLVGAYMNTEAFFGQGTRLTVV.

The V gene is TRBV5-1, the J gene TRBJ2-2; possible D gene TRBD2, 6 bases. V lost 6 bases and J 4 bases, leaving 13 bases between the germline ends. The length of the CDR3 is 14 residues. CDR1 is SGHRS, CDR2 YFSETQ, per germline. The CDR3 sequence: CASTPTAGTGELFF. The CDR3 DNA is TGCGCCAGCACCCCAACAGCGGGCACCGGGGAGCTGTTTTTT.

The chain is built from TRBV27 and TRBJ1-6; no reliable D call. Germline lookup yields CDR1 MNHEY and CDR2 SMNVEV (reference sequence). This CDR3 region has 13 residues. Trimming removed 3 bases from V and 9 bases from J, with 9 bases in between. CDR3: CASSLALGSPLHF. In nucleotides, the CDR3 is TGTGCCAGCAGTTTGGCCTTGGGTTCACCCCTCCACTTT.

This chain connects TRBV6-5 to TRBJ2-2; D is unresolved. The V end lost 2 bases, the J end lost 6 bases, and 10 bases lay between the germline ends. CDR3 length: 14 amino acids. The germline gives CDR1 MNHEY, CDR2 SVGAGI. CDR3 sequence: CASSYDTAAGELFF. The CDR3 DNA is TGTGCCAGCAGTTACGATACTGCGGCCGGGGAGCTGTTTTTT.

This rearrangement joins TRBV30 to TRBJ2-1; a weak D match, TRBD2 (5 bases). V was pared by 3 bases and J by 16 bases, with 22 bases between. CDR1 and CDR2 from the germline V gene are GTSNPN and SVGIG (reference sequence). This CDR3 is 13 amino acids long. The CDR3 protein is CAWRRENLLDEFF. As DNA, the CDR3 is TGTGCCTGGAGGAGGGAGAACCTGTTAGACGAATTCTTC.

The rearrangement uses TRBV7-2 and TRBJ2-3; 9 bases are a match to TRBD2. J was trimmed by 0 bases and V by 0 bases; bases with no gene match: 16. The CDR3 length is 21 residues. Germline values: CDR1 SGHTA, CDR2 FQGNSA. The CDR3 spells CASSLARFSGGISASTDTQYF. The CDR3 DNA sequence: TGTGCCAGCAGCTTAGCCCGGTTTAGCGGGGGTATTTCCGCTAGCACAGATACGCAGTATTTT.

The chain recombines TRBV2 with TRBJ2-6; 7 bases agree with TRBD1. Germline trimming cut 3 bases from V and 0 bases from J; bases unmatched to any gene: 5. CDR3 size: 17 residues. Germline V CDR1 and CDR2: SNHLY, FYNNEI. CDR3 in DNA: TGTGCCAGCAGTGACAGGGGGATGAGCTCTGGGGCCAACGTCCTGACTTTC. Translation gives CASSDRGMSSGANVLTF.

V and J are TRBV10-3 and TRBJ1-6; a weak D match, TRBD1 (5 bases). The CDR3 runs to 14 residues. Germline CDR1 reads ENHRY; CDR2 reads SYGVKD. Trimming removed 2 bases from V and 10 bases from J, with 12 bases in between. The CDR3 loop reads CAISERLEGSPLHF. The CDR3 region has the DNA TGTGCCATCAGTGAGCGGTTGGAGGGGTCACCCCTCCACTTT.

The V and J genes are TRBV28 and TRBJ2-2; TRBD2 aligns across 7 bases. Losses at the gene ends were 3 bases for V and 1 base for J; bases not matched to a gene: 14. CDR1 is MDHEN, CDR2 SYDVKM, per germline. The CDR3 has 19 amino acids. The CDR3 sequence is CASSFPEGFASGNTGELFF. The CDR3 bases are TGTGCCAGCAGTTTCCCCGAGGGTTTCGCTAGCGGGAACACCGGGGAGCTGTTTTTT.

The chain recombines TRBV18 with TRBJ1-1; D unclear. The germline gives CDR1 KGHSH, CDR2 LQKENI. The germline V and J ends were trimmed by 3 bases and 9 bases, with 8 bases remaining between them. The CDR3 extends over 11 amino acids. The CDR3 DNA sequence: TGTGCCAGCTCACCTCCCGGGAAAGCTTTCTTT. It yields the protein CASSPPGKAFF.

V usage is TRBV7-9 and J usage is TRBJ2-1, with TRBD2 matching over 8 bases. Trimming cost V 4 bases and J 4 bases; bases outside gene matches: 12. CDR1 is SEHNR, CDR2 FQNEAQ, per germline (reference sequence). The CDR3 sequence is 17 residues long. CDR3 DNA: TGTGCCAGCAGCTCGGGACTGATAAGCGGGGGTTACAATGAGCAGTTCTTC. Its protein is CASSSGLISGGYNEQFF.

The chain uses TRBV29-1 and TRBJ2-5; 15 nucleotides align to TRBD2. V shed 6 bases and J 9 bases; nucleotides not matched to a gene: 5. The length of the CDR3 is 13 residues. The germline V gene has CDR1 SQVTM and CDR2 ANQGSEA. The CDR3 DNA reads as TGCAGCGTCCACGGACTAGCGGGAGGGTCCCAGTACTTC. Translation: CSVHGLAGGSQYF.

This clone was found once. The CDR3 region is CASSTVLQETQYF. CDR3 bases: TGTGCCAGCTCAACTGTCCTCCAAGAGACCCAGTACTTC. The chain is built from TRBV18 and TRBJ2-5; no definite D call. Germline loops: CDR1 KGHSH, CDR2 LQKENI. The V end was cut by 5 bases, the J end by 1 base, with 8 bases between. The CDR3 has 13 residues.

The V call is TRBV12-5, the J call TRBJ1-6; TRBD1 might be the D (5 bases). The CDR3 sequence is 14 residues long. V gave up 7 bases and J gave up 6 bases, with 13 bases separating them. The germline CDR1 and CDR2 sequences are LGHNT and FRNRAP. CDR3 in amino acids: CASAHGTSNSPLHF. In DNA form, the CDR3 reads TGTGCTAGTGCCCACGGGACTTCTAATTCACCCCTCCACTTT.

The rearrangement links TRBV19 to TRBJ1-2; a weak D match, TRBD1 (5 bases). The CDR3 covers 14 residues. The V gene lost 5 bases and the J gene lost 7 bases, with 17 bases spanning the gap. Germline V gene sequence: CDR1 LNHDA, CDR2 SQIVND (reference sequence). CDR3 protein: CASSSGGRVGGYTF. CDR3 bases: TGTGCCAGTAGTTCCGGCGGCAGGGTGGGTGGCTACACCTTC.